This entry features one TCR beta chain sequence. The sample is drawn from a study of blood T cell repertoires in COVID-19. Study-wide background: Some COVID-19 samples were acute and others convalescent; all came from the United States, Italy and Spain.

Seattle participants joined during active infection and were tracked over time. In the original processing: Researchers report that nucleated cell counts were estimated from reference gene primer amplification. Repertoires were generated with immunoSEQ multiplex PCR, while TCRdb's copy carries only in-frame clones and drops some. V, J and clone size were drawn from that table, and D and trimming were deduced from the DNA. The table includes approximately 320,000 clones, approximately 89% detected once. This CDR3 spans 14 amino acids. Germline assignment: CDR1 SGHVS and CDR2 FQNEAQ. V dropped 1 base and J dropped 8 bases, with 11 bases sitting between them.

The receptor's source is a woman aged 30 to 39 with COVID-19, enrolled during active disease. The sequenced sample consisted of peripheral blood. This chain joins TRBV7-8 and TRBJ1-4, with D perhaps TRBD1 (5 bases). DNA for the CDR3: TGTGCCAGCAGCTTAGGATGGGGCGGCGAAAAACTGTTTTTT. Translated: CASSLGWGGEKLFF.